This T cell receptor (beta chain) emerged from a study of T cells in Graves' hyperthyroidism and ophthalmopathy (dated by TCRdb to between 2019 and 2020). As for the study more broadly: Peripheral blood samples were taken at initial diagnosis, before any treatment was given. To identify distinguishing TCR V-J signatures, a discovery cohort of about 95 patients was used, comprising some 43 with Graves' ophthalmopathy and around 60 with stable Graves' hyperthyroidism. Whether ophthalmopathy could be predicted prospectively was tested in an independent validation cohort made up of about 18 hyperthyroidism patients plus 17 patients who later progressed to ophthalmopathy. For training and testing, the 100 patients in the discovery cohort were randomly divided in a 7:3 ratio. In addition, the study compared T-cell repertoires in thyroid tissue and in blood from about 6 Graves' hyperthyroidism patients. Following sampling, methimazole starting at 30 mg daily was given to hyperthyroidism patients, and high-dose intravenous methylprednisolone was given to ophthalmopathy patients. According to the paper, TCR Vbeta CDR3 sequencing was carried out on some 130 peripheral blood samples, which came from more than 40 ophthalmopathy, approximately 78 hyperthyroidism and roughly 17 progressor patients.

The CDR3 spans 12 residues, from the cysteine through the phenylalanine. The retained sequence is limited to the CDR3, 36 bases, with the frame set at the first base. The germline V gene encodes CDR1 ENHRY and CDR2 SYGVKD. The hyperthyroidism patients were between 18 and 65 years old and newly diagnosed, with a disease duration of less than 2 months. The study excluded patients with uncontrolled infections, other autoimmune diseases, pregnancy or lactation. Diagnoses were established on the basis of clinical symptoms, serum thyroxine and TRAb, thyroid ultrasound, and orbital computed tomography. For progressor patients, blood was drawn at the first diagnosis of hyperthyroidism, before any ophthalmopathy symptoms had appeared. PBMCs were isolated from 8 to 10 ml of fresh peripheral blood by Ficoll-Paque density gradient centrifugation. Progressor patients were initially diagnosed with Graves' hyperthyroidism and developed ophthalmopathy during follow-up. Total RNA was extracted using Trizol reagent, and RNA quality was assessed on an Agilent 2100 Bioanalyzer.

The TCR beta CDR3 regions were amplified from RNA transcripts. The TCR CDR3 was subjected to a first round of RT-PCR using the HTBI primer set and the Qiagen OneStep RT-PCR kit. Libraries were constructed in a second round of multiplex PCR, after which size selection and purification were performed. Libraries were sequenced paired-end with 100 bp reads on an Illumina HiSeq2000. Under the source paper's analysis protocol: SOAPnuke was used to process the raw data, removing reads that contained adapters or uncalled bases, had a mean Phred below 15, or lacked an exact match to the constant primer or identifier. COPE v1.2.5 was used to merge high-quality paired reads, and clonotypes were defined as unique nucleotide sequences. Clonotypes were aligned to IMGT TRBV, TRBD and TRBJ reference segments using MiTCR v1.1. Analysis was restricted to V-J combinations with a frequency above 0.0001, which covered just over 98% of repertoires. A TCS score was defined as the ratio between F50 (clonal expansion) and ExV (chaos), using BLOSUM62-based TCRdist between CDR3 peptides within each V-J. Welch's t-statistics and random forest reduced 514 V-J features to 13, which were used in a naive Bayes classifier (R e1071). TCRdb took the public reads, trimmed them with fastp at Q25, ran MiXCR for clone calling and kept in-frame beta chains. CDR3 protein duplicates are merged, each entry listing the most common genes and DNA. The V and J calls here are based on TCRdb, not the publication. In this sample the table shows almost 600,000 distinct CDR3 sequences, about 15% of which occur a single time. In total, the top ten clones hold under 7% of the sample.

Remarks on this clonotype: The antigen this receptor binds is unknown. This may arise from a read error, as a much more abundant clone is one base away.

The paper as a whole reports these results and caveats: Blood samples also contained most of the expanded thyroid clonotypes (frequency above 0.001), which suggests that blood repertoires may reflect thyroid immune responses. Sample size was not statistically predetermined, and blinding of investigators to group allocation was not performed. During validation, the model predicted progression to ophthalmopathy a median of approximately 6 months ahead of onset, with just under 71% sensitivity and 72% to 85% specificity. A model built on a 13 V-J signature distinguished ophthalmopathy from stable hyperthyroidism, reaching 85% to 90% sensitivity and around 81% specificity in cross-validation and 80%/75% in testing.

Sequencing was done on a sample of blood. The receptor was derived from a woman aged 25 to 39 with Graves' hyperthyroidism that later progressed to Graves' ophthalmopathy. This sequence uses TRBV10-3 and TRBJ1-1; the D gene assignment is ambiguous. The CDR3 in this case is CAIMSLNTEALF. The DNA sequence follows: TGTGCCATCATGTCCTTGAACACTGAAGCTCTCTTT.